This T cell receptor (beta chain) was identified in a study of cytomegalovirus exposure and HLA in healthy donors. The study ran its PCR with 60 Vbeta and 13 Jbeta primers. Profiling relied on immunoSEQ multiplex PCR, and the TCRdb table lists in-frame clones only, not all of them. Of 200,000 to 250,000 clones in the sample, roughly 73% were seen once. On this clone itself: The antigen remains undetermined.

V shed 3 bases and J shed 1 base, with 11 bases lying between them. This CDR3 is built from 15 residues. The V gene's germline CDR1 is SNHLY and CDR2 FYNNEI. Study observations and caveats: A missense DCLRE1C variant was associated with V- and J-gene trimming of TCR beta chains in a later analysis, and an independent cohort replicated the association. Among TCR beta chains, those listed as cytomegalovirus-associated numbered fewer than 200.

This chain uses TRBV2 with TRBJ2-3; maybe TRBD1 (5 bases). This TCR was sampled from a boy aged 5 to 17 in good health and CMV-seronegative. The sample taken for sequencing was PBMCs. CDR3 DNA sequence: TGTGCCAGCAGTGACAGGTGGGGCGGCACAGATACGCAGTATTTT. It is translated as CASSDRWGGTDTQYF.